The 19 T cell receptor beta chains given below trace back to one sample, sequenced in a study of T-cell memory formation after mild COVID-19. From the 5' RACE reads, TCRdb called clonotypes with MiXCR, one entry per CDR3 protein. The sample shows about 350,000 distinct CDR3 sequences, 20% to 25% of them seen only once. The sample comprised PBMCs or a T cell subset sorted from them (not recorded which). These receptors originate from a man younger than 35 who had mild COVID-19 (a few samples of this study predate the infection). Cell type and time point are not known.

The V and J genes are TRBV7-2 and TRBJ1-2, with D unresolved. From germline, CDR1 is SGHTA and CDR2 FQGNSA. This CDR3 spans 14 amino acids. V was clipped by 3 bases and J by 4 bases, with 12 bases between them. CDR3 amino acids: CASSLGYESYGYTF. DNA for the CDR3: TGTGCCAGCAGCTTGGGCTACGAGAGCTATGGCTACACCTTC. The whole variable domain, filled in from reference TRBV7-2 and TRBJ1-2, reads GAGVSQSPSNKVTEKGKDVELRCDPISGHTALYWYRQSLGQGLEFLIYFQGNSAPDKSGLPSDRFSAERTGGSVSTLTIQRTQQEDSAVYLCASSLGYESYGYTFGSGTRLTVV.

For the CDR3, the DNA is TGTGCCAGCAGCGTAGCTTTAGGGGCCGGAGGCTACACCTTC. Amino acids: CASSVALGAGGYTF. V is TRBV9 and J is TRBJ1-2, with D perhaps TRBD1 (5 bases). The CDR3 has 14 residues. V lost 0 bases and J 8 bases, leaving 14 bases between the germline ends. Germline V gene data show CDR1 as SGDLS and CDR2 as YYNGEE. The entire variable domain, with the rest obtained from reference TRBV9 and TRBJ1-2, is as follows: DSGVTQTPKHLITATGQRVTLRCSPRSGDLSVYWYQQSLDQGLQFLIQYYNGEERAKGNILERFSAQQFPDLHSELNLSSLELGDSALYFCASSVALGAGGYTFGSGTRLTVV.

This clonotype was counted a few times. One end of the junction is discordant with germline, which a read error may explain. This chain links TRBV7-7 with TRBJ2-2; perhaps TRBD2 as D (6 bases). From germline, CDR1 is SSHAT and CDR2 FNYEAQ (reference sequence). The CDR3 has 13 residues. The CDR3 is CASSPRGDGELFF. Here the CDR3 DNA reads TGTGCTAGCAGCCCGCGCGGGGACGGGGAGCTGTTTTTT.

The gene calls are TRBV5-1 and TRBJ2-3; possible D gene TRBD1, 6 bases. Germline values: CDR1 SGHRS, CDR2 YFSETQ. This CDR3 spans 16 amino acids. Trimming pared 1 base from V and 4 bases from J, leaving 16 bases between. CDR3 loop: CASSLISSGESDTQYF. As DNA, the CDR3 is TGCGCCAGCAGCTTGATTTCCTCAGGGGAGTCAGATACGCAGTATTTT.

The chain couples TRBV12-3 or TRBV12-4 to TRBJ1-5, with D tentatively TRBD1 (5 bases). The V end lost 6 bases, the J end lost 9 bases, and 18 bases lay between the germline ends. CDR3 length equals 14 residues. Here the CDR3 DNA reads TGTGCCAGCAGGGACGGAGCCCTAAGGGGGCCCCAGCATTTT. Its translation is CASRDGALRGPQHF.

This chain connects TRBV6-5 to TRBJ2-3; D is undetermined. The CDR3 sequence is 16 residues long. The V gene's germline CDR1 is MNHEY and CDR2 SVGAGI. Trimming left V 0 bases short and J 1 base short, with 11 bases between. This chain's CDR3 is CASSYSWTEGTDTQYF. The CDR3 region has the DNA TGTGCCAGCAGTTACTCATGGACGGAAGGCACAGATACGCAGTATTTT.

V is TRBV9 and J is TRBJ2-3; TRBD2 matches 7 bases. Germline CDR1 SGDLS, CDR2 YYNGEE. The CDR3 consists of 15 residues. The V segment lost 3 bases and the J segment 3 bases; nucleotides outside the gene matches: 7. The CDR3 nucleotides read TGTGCCAGCAGCGAGACTAGCTACTTGACAGATACGCAGTATTTT. Translating gives CASSETSYLTDTQYF.

The genes are TRBV20-1 and TRBJ2-1; D gene uncertain. CDR3 length: 13 residues. Germline V CDR1 and CDR2: DFQATT, SNEGSKA (reference sequence). V gave up 0 bases and J gave up 12 bases, with 15 bases separating them. In DNA form, the CDR3 reads TGCAGTGCTAGAGACCCCCCGATGGTTTCGCAGTTCTTC. Its translation is CSARDPPMVSQFF.

The chain carries TRBV2 and TRBJ2-5, with a weak D call TRBD2 (5 bases). This CDR3 spans 15 amino acids. The germline CDR1 and CDR2 sequences are SNHLY and FYNNEI. The ends were cut back, 5 bases at V and 5 bases at J, with 18 bases in the middle. The CDR3 reads CASSNASWRLETQYF. In nucleotides, the CDR3 is TGTGCCAGCAGTAACGCTAGCTGGCGGCTGGAGACCCAGTACTTC.

This chain links TRBV12-3 or TRBV12-4 with TRBJ2-2, with 7 positions matching TRBD1. The CDR3 covers 16 residues. With 4 bases clipped from V and 6 bases from J, the junction kept 11 bases outside the gene matches. The CDR3: CASSSTGAWSAGELFF. The DNA for the CDR3 is TGTGCCAGCAGTTCTACAGGGGCCTGGTCGGCCGGGGAGCTGTTTTTT.

CDR3 DNA: TGTGCCAGCAGCCCCGCAGTGGCCTTATCAACAGATACGCAGTATTTT. Translating it yields CASSPAVALSTDTQYF. This rearrangement joins TRBV7-2 to TRBJ2-3, with D uncertain. The V gene lost 5 bases and the J gene lost 3 bases, with 18 bases spanning the gap. The CDR3 loop spans 16 amino acids. Germline V gene sequence: CDR1 SGHTA, CDR2 FQGNSA.

This sequence joins TRBV6-2 or TRBV6-3 and TRBJ1-2, with 7 bases that match TRBD1. CDR3 size: 17 residues. Trimming cost V 4 bases and J 4 bases; bases outside gene matches: 15. CDR1 and CDR2 (germline): MNHEY, SVGEGT. The CDR3 nucleotides read TGTGCCAGCAGTTCCCCGGGACAGACACCTAGACTCTATGGCTACACCTTC. Translation gives CASSSPGQTPRLYGYTF.

The chain couples TRBV7-2 to TRBJ2-1; possibly TRBD1 for D (5 bases). Germline V gene data show CDR1 as SGHTA and CDR2 as FQGNSA. This CDR3 has 16 residues. Trimming removed 4 bases from V and 8 bases from J, with 21 bases in between. CDR3 sequence (DNA): TGTGCCAGCAGCTCCACCCAGGGCGGCCCCAGGGATGAGCAGTTCTTC. Its protein is CASSSTQGGPRDEQFF. The full variable domain, its missing parts supplied by reference TRBV7-2 and TRBJ2-1, is GAGVSQSPSNKVTEKGKDVELRCDPISGHTALYWYRQSLGQGLEFLIYFQGNSAPDKSGLPSDRFSAERTGGSVSTLTIQRTQQEDSAVYLCASSSTQGGPRDEQFFGPGTRLTVL.

This clonotype has only a few counts. The chain joins TRBV19 to TRBJ2-1, with a possible D match to TRBD1 (5 bases). V was clipped by 2 bases and J by 4 bases, with 9 bases between them. The germline V gene has CDR1 LNHDA and CDR2 SQIVND (reference sequence). CDR3 length: 14 amino acids. In DNA form, the CDR3 reads TGTGCCAGTAGTATAAGCCAGGGATACAATGAGCAGTTCTTC. Its translation: CASSISQGYNEQFF.

The rearrangement joins TRBV18 to TRBJ2-1; D is undetermined. The CDR3 covers 15 residues. The V end lost 3 bases, the J end lost 4 bases, and 13 bases lay between the germline ends. Germline CDR1 reads KGHSH; CDR2 reads LQKENI. CDR3 in DNA: TGTGCCAGCTCACCTGGGTGGAAGTCGTACAATGAGCAGTTCTTC. Translation: CASSPGWKSYNEQFF.

The rearrangement uses TRBV7-6 and TRBJ2-3, with unresolved D. V lost 8 bases and J 4 bases, leaving 13 bases between the germline ends. Germline CDR1 SGHVS, CDR2 FNYEAQ. The length of the CDR3 is 13 residues. As DNA, the CDR3 is TGTGCCAGCGCCCAAGTTGGGGCAGATACGCAGTATTTT. Translation gives CASAQVGADTQYF.

This clonotype was found a few times. This sequence joins TRBV6-5 and TRBJ1-1; 7 nucleotides agree with TRBD1. With 3 bases clipped from V and 1 base from J, the junction kept 5 bases outside the gene matches. The CDR3 has 15 residues. The germline CDR1 and CDR2 sequences are MNHEY and SVGAGI. Here the CDR3 DNA reads TGTGCCAGCAGTTATTTCAGGGGGAGGAACACTGAAGCTTTCTTT. As protein: CASSYFRGRNTEAFF.

The chain uses TRBV19 and TRBJ2-7, with D maybe TRBD1 (6 bases). Trimming left V 4 bases short and J 1 base short, with 14 bases between. This CDR3 contains 15 residues. Germline assignment: CDR1 LNHDA and CDR2 SQIVND (reference sequence). The CDR3 region is CASSSRTVISYEQYV. The CDR3 DNA follows: TGTGCCAGTAGTAGCCGGACAGTGATTTCCTACGAGCAGTACGTC.

The table lists this clonotype with a few counts. The rearrangement uses TRBV5-1 and TRBJ1-2, with D possibly TRBD1 on 5 matching bases. CDR3 length: 13 residues. The germline CDR1 and CDR2 sequences are SGHRS and YFSETQ. V lost 1 base and J lost 7, with 11 bases in between. Written as DNA, the CDR3 is TGCGCCAGCAGCTTGCCAGGGTACGGTGGCTACACCTTC. Its translation is CASSLPGYGGYTF.